Below, 16 T cell receptor beta chains from the same sample are listed, as sequenced in a study of T cells in women clearing cervical HPV infection. Clones were sequenced by immunoSEQ multiplex PCR, and TCRdb holds only the in-frame ones, with some missing. The sample totals approximately 12,000 clones. The sequencing sample was made of blood buffy coat. The receptors were sampled from a woman between 18 and 70 years old with a cervical HPV16 infection that either progressed to CIN3+ or cleared (not recorded which).

Considering frequency, this clone is medium-sized. Read sequence stops 3 residues before the CDR3 end, and the germline J gene provides the missing end. This chain connects TRBV29-1 to TRBJ2-7; TRBD1 aligns across 7 bases. CDR1 and CDR2 from the germline V gene are SQVTM and ANQGSEA. This CDR3 spans 13 amino acids. V was clipped by 3 bases and J by 0 bases; unmatched bases: 2. CDR3 protein: CSVEGDSSYEQYF. Partial CDR3 DNA: TGCAGCGTTGAGGGGGACAGCTCCTACGAG.

For this clone: The CDR3 end falls 3 residues outside the read, so it is completed with the germline J gene. The chain combines TRBV11-2 with TRBJ2-1, with D tentatively TRBD2 (7 bases). This CDR3 comprises 15 residues. Trimming cost V 3 bases and J 0 bases, with 9 bases left between them. Germline CDR1 and CDR2: SGHAT and FQNNGV. The CDR3 loop is CASSLGGPSYNEQFF. Incomplete CDR3 DNA: TGTGCCAGCAGCTTGGGGGGGCCCTCCTACAATGAG.

On this clone: Sequencing ends 3 residues short of the CDR3 end; the germline J gene provides the rest. The chain recombines TRBV7-2 with TRBJ1-2; D gene unclear. The CDR3 is made up of 11 amino acids. Germline loops: CDR1 SGHTA, CDR2 FQGNSA. The chain's CDR3 is CASSFTDTYTF. The CDR3 DNA, read in part, is TGTGCCAGCAGCTTTACAGATACC.

For this clone: The read ends 3 residues before the CDR3 terminus; that terminus is restored from the germline J gene. The chain is built from TRBV7-9 and TRBJ1-4; the match to TRBD1 covers 8 bases. This CDR3 contains 14 residues. Germline V gene data show CDR1 as SEHNR and CDR2 as FQNEAQ (reference sequence). V was pared by 3 bases and J by 6 bases, with 3 bases of the junction left unmatched. The part of the CDR3 DNA that was read is TGTGCCAGCAGCTTTCGACAGGGGTATGAAAAA. As protein: CASSFRQGYEK. The whole CDR3 region reads CASSFRQGYEKLFF.

Notes on this clone: The sequence runs out 3 residues before the end of the CDR3; the remainder is reconstructed from the germline J gene. This chain joins TRBV7-7 and TRBJ2-5; weak D call: TRBD1 (6 bases). Germline-derived CDR1 and CDR2 are SSHAT and FNYEAQ (reference sequence). The CDR3 consists of 13 residues. Trimming cost V 5 bases and J 4 bases, with 11 bases left between them. The CDR3 DNA, read in part, is TGTGCCAGCAGCGCAAGGGACACAGAGACC. Translated, it gives CASSARDTET. The whole CDR3 is CASSARDTETQYF.

Concerning this clone: The sequence runs out 3 residues before the end of the CDR3; the remainder is reconstructed from the germline J gene. J is TRBJ2-1 and V is TRBV5-1; 13 bases map to TRBD2. The germline CDR1 and CDR2 sequences are SGHRS and YFSETQ. The V gene end was trimmed by 3 bases and the J gene end by 4 bases; junction bases not matched to a gene: 1. The CDR3 loop spans 15 amino acids. CDR3 DNA, as far as it was read: TGCGCCAGCAGCTCGGGACTAGCGGGATACAATGAG. Translated, it gives CASSSGLAGYNE. The complete CDR3 reads CASSSGLAGYNEQFF.

A note on this clone: The read halts 3 residues ahead of the CDR3 end, with the missing end drawn from the germline J gene. The rearrangement uses TRBV5-4 and TRBJ2-2; possible D gene TRBD2, 6 bases. The CDR3 totals 14 residues. Germline V lookup: CDR1 SGHNT, CDR2 YYREEE (reference sequence). This CDR3 is CASSLAGGVSPLFF. The sequenced CDR3 bases are TGTGCCAGCAGCTTGGCCGGGGGAGTCTCACCG. The full variable domain, its missing parts supplied by reference TRBV5-4 and TRBJ2-2, is ETGVTQSPTHLIKTRGQQVTLRCSSQSGHNTVSWYQQALGQGPQFIFQYYREEENGRGNFPPRFSGLQFPNYSSELNVNALELDDSALYLCASSLAGGVSPLFFGEGSRLTVL.

Points on this clone: The DNA ends 3 residues before the CDR3 does, and the rest of the CDR3 is filled in from the germline J gene. The rearrangement uses TRBV30 and TRBJ2-7, with 8 bases fitting TRBD2. Germline V gene lookup returns CDR1 GTSNPN and CDR2 SVGIG (reference sequence). V lost 4 bases, J lost 3 bases, and 11 bases stayed unmatched. The CDR3 is made up of 15 amino acids. The CDR3 region is CAWKRGGSGVYEQYF. The part of the CDR3 DNA that was read is TGTGCCTGGAAACGAGGGGGTAGCGGGGTCTACGAG.

As regards this clone: Read data end 3 residues before the CDR3 end; the end is taken from the germline J gene. The chain links TRBV20-1 to TRBJ1-4; TRBD1 agrees at 9 bases. The CDR3 is 17 residues long. With V trimmed by 3 bases and J by 6 bases, 14 bases remained unmatched. Germline V gene sequence: CDR1 DFQATT, CDR2 SNEGSKA (reference sequence). The sequenced part of the CDR3 DNA is TGCAGTGCTAGGGGGTACGGTCGGGGACAGGGAGATGAAAAA. It translates to CSARGYGRGQGDEK. The full CDR3 reads CSARGYGRGQGDEKLFF.

Incomplete CDR3 DNA: TGTGCCAGCAGTAGCCTACTAGCGGGGAGTGAGACC. Protein product: CASSSLLAGSET. The CDR3 in its entirety is CASSSLLAGSETQYF. The rearrangement links TRBV6-2 or TRBV6-3 to TRBJ2-5; 10 nucleotides align to TRBD2. The read finishes 3 residues shy of the CDR3 end, and the germline J gene is used to complete it. The germline V gene has CDR1 MNHEY and CDR2 SVGEGT. The CDR3 is 15 amino acids. The trim removed 5 bases at V and 5 bases at J, leaving 8 bases unmatched.

On this clone itself: The read finishes 3 residues shy of the CDR3 end, and the germline J gene is used to complete it. This chain joins TRBV20-1 and TRBJ2-7; 7 bases are shared with TRBD1. This CDR3 comprises 15 residues. The trim removed 2 bases at V and 1 base at J, leaving 8 bases unmatched. CDR1 is DFQATT and CDR2 is SNEGSKA in the germline V gene (reference sequence). CDR3 DNA, as far as it was read: TGCAGTGCTAGACCCCGGGACAGTCCTTCCTACGAG. Amino acids: CSARPRDSPSYE. The whole CDR3 protein is CSARPRDSPSYEQYF.

A word on this clone: The read ends 3 residues before the CDR3 terminus; that terminus is restored from the germline J gene. The V call is TRBV18, the J call TRBJ2-2, with 8 bases identical to TRBD2. The CDR3 sequence is 19 residues long. Germline-derived CDR1 and CDR2 are KGHSH and LQKENI. With V trimmed by 1 base and J by 7 bases, 17 bases remained unmatched. Incomplete CDR3 DNA: TGTGCCAGCTCACCACGGAGCACCGGGGGGGCGATCTCTGGCGGGGAG. Translated: CASSPRSTGGAISGGE. The full-length CDR3 reads as CASSPRSTGGAISGGELFF.

Concerning this clone: The read comes to an end 3 residues before the CDR3 does, leaving the germline J gene to fill in the end. This chain connects TRBV7-2 to TRBJ2-5; 9 positions agree with TRBD2. V gave up 1 base and J gave up 5 bases; unmatched junction bases: 5. This CDR3 is built from 15 residues. Germline lookup yields CDR1 SGHTA and CDR2 FQGNSA. The CDR3 sequence: CASSLVSGGFETQYF. The DNA read from the CDR3 is TGTGCCAGCAGCTTAGTTAGCGGGGGTTTCGAGACC.

In regard to this clone: The read stops 3 residues short of the end of the CDR3; the missing end is completed from the germline J gene. This sequence joins TRBV7-9 and TRBJ2-1; D remains unclear. This CDR3 is built from 13 residues. V was cut by 5 bases and J by 8 bases, with 13 bases left in between. Germline V gene data show CDR1 as SEHNR and CDR2 as FQNEAQ (reference sequence). Here the CDR3 reads CASSVENRDEQFF. The sequenced part of the CDR3 DNA is TGTGCCAGCAGCGTAGAGAATAGGGATGAG.

Regarding this clone: The missing CDR3 end, 3 residues past where the read stops, is filled in from the germline J gene. The rearrangement links TRBV5-1 to TRBJ2-3; 13 nucleotides line up with TRBD2. CDR1 SGHRS and CDR2 YFSETQ come from the germline V gene. The CDR3 extends over 17 amino acids. The trim removed 4 bases at V and 1 base at J, leaving 6 bases unmatched. This chain's CDR3 is CASSTTGTSGGTDTQYF. Incomplete CDR3 DNA: TGCGCCAGCAGCACCACCGGGACTAGCGGGGGCACAGATACG.

About this clone: The CDR3 is cut off 3 residues early in the read; its end comes from the germline J gene. The V and J genes are TRBV19 and TRBJ2-3, with 7 bases identical to TRBD1. Looked up from germline, CDR1 is LNHDA and CDR2 is SQIVND (reference sequence). The CDR3 covers 15 residues. Incomplete CDR3 DNA: TGTGCCAGTAGTATAGTACAGGGGATGGGCCAGCCG. Translation gives CASSIVQGMGQP. The complete CDR3 reads CASSIVQGMGQPQYF.